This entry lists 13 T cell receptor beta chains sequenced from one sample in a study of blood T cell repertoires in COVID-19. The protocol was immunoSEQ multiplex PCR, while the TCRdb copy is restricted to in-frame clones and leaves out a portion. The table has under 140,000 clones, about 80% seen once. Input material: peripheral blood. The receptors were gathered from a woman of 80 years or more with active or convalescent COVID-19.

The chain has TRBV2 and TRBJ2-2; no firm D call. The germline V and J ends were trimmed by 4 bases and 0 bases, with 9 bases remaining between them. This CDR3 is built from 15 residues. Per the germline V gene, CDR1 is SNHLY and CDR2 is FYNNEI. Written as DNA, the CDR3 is TGTGCCAGCAGTGCACGAGGCGCGAACACCGGGGAGCTGTTTTTT. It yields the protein CASSARGANTGELFF.

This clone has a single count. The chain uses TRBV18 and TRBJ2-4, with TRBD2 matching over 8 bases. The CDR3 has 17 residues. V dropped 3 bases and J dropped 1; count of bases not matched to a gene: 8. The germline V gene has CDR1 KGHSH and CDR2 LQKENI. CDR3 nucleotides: TGTGCCAGCTCACCCCTTGCCAGCGGGGGTGCCAAAAACATTCAGTACTTC. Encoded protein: CASSPLASGGAKNIQYF.

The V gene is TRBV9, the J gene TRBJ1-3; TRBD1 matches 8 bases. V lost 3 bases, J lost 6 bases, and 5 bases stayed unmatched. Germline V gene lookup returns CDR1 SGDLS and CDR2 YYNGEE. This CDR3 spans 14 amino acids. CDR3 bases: TGTGCCAGCAGCGCTAGGACAGGGATAAACACCATATATTTT. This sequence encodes CASSARTGINTIYF.

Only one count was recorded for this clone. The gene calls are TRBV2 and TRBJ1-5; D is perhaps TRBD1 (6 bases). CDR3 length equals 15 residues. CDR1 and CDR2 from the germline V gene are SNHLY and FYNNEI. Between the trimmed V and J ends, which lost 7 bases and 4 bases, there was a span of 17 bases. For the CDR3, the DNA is TGTGCCAGCAATCTCTTCCGGGACACAAATCAGCCCCAGCATTTT. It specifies CASNLFRDTNQPQHF.

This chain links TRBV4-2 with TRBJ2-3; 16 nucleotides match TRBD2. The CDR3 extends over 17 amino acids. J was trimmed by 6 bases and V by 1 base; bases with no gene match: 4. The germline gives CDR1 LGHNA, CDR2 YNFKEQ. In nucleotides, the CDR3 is TGTGCCAGCAGCCAAGTACCGGGACTAGCGGGGGGGGATACGCAGTATTTT. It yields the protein CASSQVPGLAGGDTQYF.

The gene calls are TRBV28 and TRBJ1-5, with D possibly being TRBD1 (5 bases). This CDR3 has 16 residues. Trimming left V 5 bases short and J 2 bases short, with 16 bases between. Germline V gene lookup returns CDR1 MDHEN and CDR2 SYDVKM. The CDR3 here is CASSIPTGGGNQPQHF. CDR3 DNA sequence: TGTGCCAGCAGTATCCCGACGGGGGGAGGCAATCAGCCCCAGCATTTT.

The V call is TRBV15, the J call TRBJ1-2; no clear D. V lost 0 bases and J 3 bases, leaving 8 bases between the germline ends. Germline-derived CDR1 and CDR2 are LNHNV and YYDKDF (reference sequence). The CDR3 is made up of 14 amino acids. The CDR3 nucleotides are TGTGCCACCAGCAGAGACGGGGTAGACTATGGCTACACCTTC. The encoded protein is CATSRDGVDYGYTF.

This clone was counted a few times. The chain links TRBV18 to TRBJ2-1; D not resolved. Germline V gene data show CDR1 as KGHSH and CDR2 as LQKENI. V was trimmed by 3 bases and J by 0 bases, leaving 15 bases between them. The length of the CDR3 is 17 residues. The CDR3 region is CASSPGGARSSYNEQFF. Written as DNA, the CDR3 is TGTGCCAGCTCACCTGGCGGAGCTAGGAGCTCCTACAATGAGCAGTTCTTC.

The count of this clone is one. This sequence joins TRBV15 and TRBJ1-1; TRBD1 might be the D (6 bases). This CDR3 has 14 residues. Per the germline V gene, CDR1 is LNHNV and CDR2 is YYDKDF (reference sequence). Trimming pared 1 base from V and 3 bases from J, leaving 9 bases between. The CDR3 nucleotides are TGTGCCACCAGCAGAGTTAGGGGGTACACTGAAGCTTTCTTT. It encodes CATSRVRGYTEAFF.

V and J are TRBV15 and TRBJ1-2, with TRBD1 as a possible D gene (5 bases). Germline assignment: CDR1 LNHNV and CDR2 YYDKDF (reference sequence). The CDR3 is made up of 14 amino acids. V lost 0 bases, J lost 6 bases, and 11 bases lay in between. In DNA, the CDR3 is TGTGCCACCAGCAGAGACAGGGAGGCGAATGGCTACACCTTC. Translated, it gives CATSRDREANGYTF.

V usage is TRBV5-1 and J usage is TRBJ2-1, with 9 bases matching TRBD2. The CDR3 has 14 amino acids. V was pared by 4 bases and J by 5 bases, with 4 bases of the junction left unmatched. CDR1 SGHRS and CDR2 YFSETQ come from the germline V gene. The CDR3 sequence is CASSVGTSNNEQFF. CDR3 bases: TGCGCCAGCAGCGTAGGGACTAGCAACAATGAGCAGTTCTTC. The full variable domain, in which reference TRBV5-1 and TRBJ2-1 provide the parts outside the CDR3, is KAGVTQTPRYLIKTRGQQVTLSCSPISGHRSVSWYQQTPGQGLQFLFEYFSETQRNKGNFPGRFSGRQFSNSRSEMNVSTLELGDSALYLCASSVGTSNNEQFFGPGTRLTVL.

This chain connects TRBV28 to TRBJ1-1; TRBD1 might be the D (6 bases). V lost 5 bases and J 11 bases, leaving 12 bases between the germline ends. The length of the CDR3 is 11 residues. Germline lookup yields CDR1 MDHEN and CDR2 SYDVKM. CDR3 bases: TGTGCCAGCAGTGGGGGACAACAGGCTTTCTTT. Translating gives CASSGGQQAFF.

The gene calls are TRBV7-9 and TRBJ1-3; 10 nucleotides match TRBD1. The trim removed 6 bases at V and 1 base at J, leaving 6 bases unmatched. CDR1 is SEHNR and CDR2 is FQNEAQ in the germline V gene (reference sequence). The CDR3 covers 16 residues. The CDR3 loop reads CASRFDRGLSGNTIYF. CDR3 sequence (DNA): TGTGCCAGCAGATTCGACAGGGGGCTTTCTGGAAACACCATATATTTT. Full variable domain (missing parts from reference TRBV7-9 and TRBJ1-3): DTGVSQNPRHKITKRGQNVTFRCDPISEHNRLYWYRQTLGQGPEFLTYFQNEAQLEKSRLLSDRFSAERPKGSFSTLEIQRTEQGDSAMYLCASRFDRGLSGNTIYFGEGSWLTVV.